This T cell receptor beta chain comes out of a study of T cell repertoires in cytomegalovirus infection. Study-wide context: Carrying CMV and the relevant HLA type showed in public TCR beta signatures. Study results and caveats: There were HLA-C-restricted CMV-specific TCR beta clonotypes dominating the ex vivo response.

TCRdb itself ran the reads through MiXCR, one entry per CDR3 protein. The sample gives around 430,000 distinct CDR3 sequences, roughly 42% of which show up once; 43% is in the top ten. Concerning this clonotype: The antigen is unknown.

This clonotype was sampled from a human donor in good health (CMV status not recorded). Some clones in this sample may be carry-over from other donors' samples. The input for sequencing was cultured PBMCs, taken from culture after CMV antigen stimulation.

The CDR3: CSASGTVYNEQFF. The CDR3 DNA reads as TGCAGTGCATCCGGGACTGTCTACAATGAGCAGTTCTTC. J is TRBJ2-1 and V is TRBV20-1, with D maybe TRBD2 (6 bases). Per the germline V gene, CDR1 is DFQATT and CDR2 is SNEGSKA (reference sequence). The germline V and J ends were trimmed by 6 bases and 3 bases, with 12 bases remaining between them. The CDR3 consists of 13 residues.